This entry lists 28 T cell receptor beta chains sequenced from one sample in a study of cytomegalovirus exposure and HLA in healthy donors. The method was immunoSEQ multiplex PCR; TCRdb's version includes in-frame clones alone and lacks a portion of them. The repertoire holds about 160,000 clones, with approximately 96% as singletons. Source material: PBMCs. These receptors were collected from a woman in her late teens or twenties in good health and CMV-seronegative.

Written as DNA, the CDR3 is TGCGCCAGCAGCCAAGATCGGGAAAGGGGGATATATAATTCACCCCTCCACTTT. Amino acids: CASSQDRERGIYNSPLHF. The chain combines TRBV4-3 with TRBJ1-6; D is possibly TRBD1 (6 bases). CDR3 length: 18 residues. Germline-derived CDR1 and CDR2 are LGHNA and YSLEER. With 0 bases removed from V and 4 bases from J, the gap between germline ends came to 16 bases.

The chain combines TRBV9 with TRBJ1-2; possible D gene TRBD1, 5 bases. Germline V gives CDR1 SGDLS, CDR2 YYNGEE. This CDR3 is built from 14 residues. The V end was cut by 0 bases, the J end by 2 bases, with 8 bases between. Here the CDR3 DNA reads TGTGCCAGCAGCGTAGAGACAGAGAACTATGGCTACACCTTC. Residues: CASSVETENYGYTF.

The chain joins TRBV23-1 to TRBJ1-6; D gene uncertain. TRBV23-1 is an ORF; its function is uncertain. The germline V and J ends were trimmed by 6 bases and 7 bases, with 7 bases remaining between them. CDR3 length: 12 amino acids. CDR3 sequence reads: CASSGRNSPLHF. In DNA form, the CDR3 reads TGCGCCAGCAGCGGGAGGAATTCACCCCTCCACTTT.

V and J are TRBV2 and TRBJ1-3, with TRBD1 matching over 7 bases. The trim removed 8 bases at V and 2 bases at J, leaving 3 bases unmatched. Germline V CDR1 and CDR2: SNHLY, FYNNEI. The CDR3 has 13 amino acids. The CDR3 loop reads CASQGTAGNTIYF. The DNA of the CDR3 is TGTGCCAGCCAGGGGACAGCTGGAAACACCATATATTTT.

The genes are TRBV25-1 and TRBJ2-3; 7 bases match TRBD2. There are 15 residues in the CDR3. In germline, CDR1 is MGHDK, CDR2 SYGVNS. After removal of 5 bases from V and 2 bases from J, the junction contained 7 bases not matched to a gene. CDR3 in DNA: TGTGCCAGCAGTAGTAAGCGGGGAATCACAGATACGCAGTATTTT. It specifies CASSSKRGITDTQYF.

DNA for the CDR3: TGTGCCAGCAGCAAAGAAGAGGGAATAGGCGGAGGGCCGGAGGAGACCCAGTACTTC. This encodes CASSKEEGIGGGPEETQYF. The V and J genes are TRBV21-1 and TRBJ2-5; TRBD2 is the table's D call, not checked against the DNA. TRBV21-1 is labeled a pseudogene. This CDR3 has 19 residues.

V gene TRBV4-3 combines with J gene TRBJ1-2; 9 bases line up with TRBD1. With V trimmed by 3 bases and J by 8 bases, 4 bases remained unmatched. Germline-derived CDR1 and CDR2 are LGHNA and YSLEER. CDR3 size: 13 residues. CDR3 coding DNA: TGCGCCAGCAGCCATACAGGGGGCGGAGGCTACACCTTC. This encodes CASSHTGGGGYTF.

The V gene is TRBV29-1, the J gene TRBJ2-7, with 9 bases lining up with TRBD1. Losses at the gene ends were 6 bases for V and 0 bases for J; bases not matched to a gene: 6. Germline values: CDR1 SQVTM, CDR2 ANQGSEA. The CDR3 totals 14 residues. CDR3 protein: CSVGDRASSYEQYF. The DNA of the CDR3 is TGCAGCGTGGGGGACAGGGCTAGCTCCTACGAGCAGTACTTC.

J is TRBJ2-1 and V is TRBV19; 8 bases match TRBD1. Trimming cost V 6 bases and J 7 bases; bases outside gene matches: 20. This CDR3 region has 18 residues. Germline V gene sequence: CDR1 LNHDA, CDR2 SQIVND (reference sequence). The CDR3 spells CASRSGSTGQGIKNEQFF. The CDR3 DNA sequence: TGTGCCAGTAGATCCGGTTCTACAGGACAGGGAATAAAAAATGAGCAGTTCTTC.

This clone appeared a single time. The CDR3 sequence: CASNRGRNTEAFF. In DNA form, the CDR3 reads TGTGCCAGCAATCGGGGAAGGAACACTGAAGCTTTCTTT. The chain employs TRBV9 and TRBJ1-1; D unresolved. Germline V gives CDR1 SGDLS, CDR2 YYNGEE. This CDR3 spans 13 amino acids. Trimming shortened V by 6 bases and J by 1 base, and 10 bases separated the two germline ends.

The chain carries TRBV5-1 and TRBJ2-4; TRBD1 is a possible D gene (5 bases). There are 16 residues in the CDR3. Trimming stripped 4 bases from V and 1 base from J, with 15 bases between. Germline-derived CDR1 and CDR2 are SGHRS and YFSETQ. The CDR3 here is CASSPLSQGAKNIQYF. DNA for the CDR3: TGCGCCAGCAGCCCCTTGTCGCAGGGTGCCAAAAACATTCAGTACTTC.

This chain joins TRBV25-1 and TRBJ1-5, with D perhaps matching TRBD1 (6 bases). CDR3 length: 13 amino acids. Germline assignment: CDR1 MGHDK and CDR2 SYGVNS. Trimming stripped 5 bases from V and 6 bases from J, with 11 bases between. The CDR3 DNA reads TGTGCCAGCAGTACAGGGTTGGGTCAGCCCCAGCATTTT. Translation: CASSTGLGQPQHF.

The gene calls are TRBV6-4 and TRBJ2-7, with a tentative D call TRBD2 (5 bases). This CDR3 is built from 13 residues. The V gene's germline CDR1 is MRHNA and CDR2 SNTAGT. Trimming stripped 0 bases from V and 3 bases from J, with 6 bases between. The CDR3 DNA is TGTGCCAGCAGTGACTCTGAGGGCTACGAGCAGTACTTC. This codes for CASSDSEGYEQYF.

The rearrangement links TRBV7-2 to TRBJ2-1, with 10 bases fitting TRBD2. V was pared by 5 bases and J by 5 bases, with 6 bases of the junction left unmatched. The CDR3 length is 15 residues. Looked up from germline, CDR1 is SGHTA and CDR2 is FQGNSA. The CDR3 DNA is TGTGCCAGCAGCGTTAGCGGGGGGAGCAACAATGAGCAGTTCTTC. As protein: CASSVSGGSNNEQFF.

The chain combines TRBV19 with TRBJ2-2; D call uncertain. V was clipped by 0 bases and J by 8 bases, with 13 bases between them. CDR1 is LNHDA, CDR2 SQIVND, per germline (reference sequence). There are 15 residues in the CDR3. For the CDR3, the DNA is TGTGCCAGTAGTATAGATCGACACCATTCGGGGGAGCTGTTTTTT. This encodes CASSIDRHHSGELFF.

The genes are TRBV4-3 and TRBJ2-5; 10 bases align to TRBD2. V dropped 3 bases and J dropped 4; count of bases not matched to a gene: 11. The CDR3 is made up of 17 amino acids. Germline loops: CDR1 LGHNA, CDR2 YSLEER. The CDR3 nucleotides are TGCGCCAGCAGCCAGGATCCTTTAGCGGGGGGTAGAGAGACCCAGTACTTC. The encoded protein is CASSQDPLAGGRETQYF.

The chain employs TRBV7-8 and TRBJ2-4; 7 bases agree with TRBD2. Germline-derived CDR1 and CDR2 are SGHVS and FQNEAQ. After removal of 5 bases from V and 10 bases from J, the junction contained 14 bases not matched to a gene. The CDR3 totals 15 residues. The chain's CDR3 is CASSQGTTRGEIQYF. The CDR3 DNA is TGTGCCAGCAGCCAAGGGACTACCCGCGGAGAGATTCAGTACTTC.

The V and J genes are TRBV9 and TRBJ2-1; TRBD2 aligns across 9 bases. Trimming cost V 0 bases and J 1 base; bases outside gene matches: 5. The CDR3 loop spans 17 amino acids. Germline V lookup: CDR1 SGDLS, CDR2 YYNGEE. The CDR3 sequence: CASSVGAGGVSYNEQFF. CDR3 DNA: TGTGCCAGCAGCGTAGGGGCGGGGGGGGTGTCCTACAATGAGCAGTTCTTC.

The chain combines TRBV7-2 with TRBJ2-5, with 7 bases aligning to TRBD2. The V gene's germline CDR1 is SGHTA and CDR2 FQGNSA. The junction had 5 bases not matched to a gene; V was cut back by 8 bases and J by 5 bases. The CDR3 loop spans 12 amino acids. The CDR3 spells CASRGGGETQYF. CDR3 nucleotides: TGTGCCAGCCGCGGGGGAGGTGAGACCCAGTACTTC. Full variable domain (rest looked up from reference TRBV7-2 and TRBJ2-5): GAGVSQSPSNKVTEKGKDVELRCDPISGHTALYWYRQSLGQGLEFLIYFQGNSAPDKSGLPSDRFSAERTGGSVSTLTIQRTQQEDSAVYLCASRGGGETQYFGPGTRLLVL.

V and J are TRBV7-2 and TRBJ2-5; possibly TRBD2 for D (6 bases). Trimming pared 6 bases from V and 4 bases from J, leaving 15 bases between. Germline lookup yields CDR1 SGHTA and CDR2 FQGNSA. CDR3 length: 14 residues. The CDR3 region has the DNA TGTGCCAGCAGTTTTGGAGGGTGGGGAGAGACCCAGTACTTC. It translates to CASSFGGWGETQYF.

The V and J genes are TRBV4-2 and TRBJ1-1; 11 bases fit TRBD1. Looked up from germline, CDR1 is LGHNA and CDR2 is YNFKEQ. This CDR3 comprises 18 residues. With 0 bases clipped from V and 2 bases from J, the junction kept 8 bases outside the gene matches. CDR3 sequence: CASSQDPGQGGLNTEAFF. Here the CDR3 DNA reads TGTGCCAGCAGCCAAGATCCGGGACAGGGGGGCCTAAACACTGAAGCTTTCTTT.

The genes are TRBV5-6 and TRBJ2-2; D might be TRBD2 (7 bases). The CDR3 is 15 amino acids. V gave up 0 bases and J gave up 4 bases, with 10 bases separating them. The germline CDR1 and CDR2 sequences are SGHDT and YYEEEE. In DNA form, the CDR3 reads TGTGCCAGCAGCTTGGGAGGGGGGGTCACCGGGGAGCTGTTTTTT. Translating gives CASSLGGGVTGELFF.

The chain carries TRBV9 and TRBJ2-5; D gene unclear. The CDR3 contains 15 residues. In germline, CDR1 is SGDLS, CDR2 YYNGEE. V lost 2 bases to trimming and J lost 1 base, with 12 bases between them. This CDR3 is CASSVGYSLQETQYF. The CDR3 nucleotides read TGTGCCAGCAGCGTCGGATACAGCCTCCAAGAGACCCAGTACTTC.

The V call is TRBV15, the J call TRBJ2-3; D perhaps matches TRBD2 (5 bases). The CDR3 has 16 amino acids. Germline V gene sequence: CDR1 LNHNV, CDR2 YYDKDF (reference sequence). V dropped 1 base and J dropped 2 bases, with 13 bases sitting between them. CDR3 protein: CATSRGPGTHTDTQYF. CDR3 DNA sequence: TGTGCCACCAGCAGAGGCCCGGGAACACACACAGATACGCAGTATTTT.

The chain joins TRBV6-5 to TRBJ2-1; 8 bases are a match to TRBD2. This CDR3 contains 15 residues. Trimming took 2 bases from V and 8 from J; bases not matched to a gene: 8. Germline V lookup: CDR1 MNHEY, CDR2 SVGAGI. The CDR3: CASSYAGGARDEQFF. In DNA, the CDR3 is TGTGCCAGCAGTTACGCCGGGGGGGCGAGAGATGAGCAGTTCTTC.

The chain is built from TRBV27 and TRBJ2-5; 10 bases are shared with TRBD2. The CDR3 contains 14 residues. Germline V lookup: CDR1 MNHEY, CDR2 SMNVEV (reference sequence). Trimming took 5 bases from V and 2 from J; bases not matched to a gene: 2. The CDR3 sequence is CASSSGRAQETQYF. The CDR3 DNA sequence: TGTGCCAGCAGTAGCGGGAGGGCACAAGAGACCCAGTACTTC.

The chain joins TRBV4-1 to TRBJ1-5; D is ambiguous. V lost 5 bases to trimming and J lost 3 bases, with 17 bases between them. Germline V gene sequence: CDR1 MGHRA, CDR2 YSYEKL. There are 16 residues in the CDR3. As DNA, the CDR3 is TGCGCCAGCAGCTCAATGGGTTCAGGCTCCAATCAGCCCCAGCATTTT. Amino acid sequence: CASSSMGSGSNQPQHF.

This chain joins TRBV9 and TRBJ1-4; D not certain. Germline loops: CDR1 SGDLS, CDR2 YYNGEE. The V end was cut by 0 bases, the J end by 8 bases, with 14 bases between. The CDR3 contains 15 residues. The CDR3 sequence: CASSVGGSGSEKLFF. CDR3 DNA: TGTGCCAGCAGCGTAGGTGGTTCGGGGAGCGAAAAACTGTTTTTT.